These 17 T cell receptor beta chains came from one sample sequenced in a study of blood T cell repertoires in COVID-19. The data were produced by immunoSEQ multiplex PCR, yet TCRdb's version contains in-frame clones alone and is incomplete. The table records 85,000 to 100,000 clones, about nine tenths of them present only once. The sequenced material came from peripheral blood. These receptor sequences come from a man aged 60 to 75 with acute or convalescent COVID-19.

This clone was observed a handful of times. This chain links TRBV19 with TRBJ2-6, with D hard to call. CDR3 size: 14 residues. Germline CDR1 LNHDA, CDR2 SQIVND (reference sequence). The germline V and J ends were trimmed by 5 bases and 1 base, with 6 bases remaining between them. The chain's CDR3 is CASSRGSGANVLTF. The CDR3, as DNA: TGTGCCAGTAGTCGCGGATCTGGGGCCAACGTCCTGACTTTC.

This chain connects TRBV18 to TRBJ2-7, with D possibly matching TRBD1 (6 bases). In germline, CDR1 is KGHSH, CDR2 LQKENI. V lost 2 bases, J lost 1 base, and 9 bases lay in between. The CDR3 sequence is 14 residues long. CDR3: CASSPGQSSYEQYV. CDR3 nucleotide sequence: TGTGCCAGCTCACCAGGACAGAGTTCCTACGAGCAGTACGTC.

V is TRBV3-1 (or the pseudogene TRBV3-2) and J is TRBJ1-4; TRBD1 agrees at 7 bases. From germline, CDR1 is LGHDT and CDR2 YNNKEL (reference sequence). V lost 3 bases and J lost 14; bases outside the gene matches: 6. CDR3 length: 12 amino acids. The CDR3 is CASSQTTGLLFF. The CDR3 DNA reads TGTGCCAGCAGCCAGACGACAGGGTTGCTGTTTTTT.

The V gene is TRBV10-3, the J gene TRBJ2-2, with D possibly matching TRBD1 (6 bases). CDR1 and CDR2 from the germline V gene are ENHRY and SYGVKD. The CDR3 length is 11 residues. V lost 10 bases, J lost 5 bases, and 8 bases lay in between. The CDR3: CATQGTGELFF. The CDR3 bases are TGTGCCACCCAGGGGACCGGGGAGCTGTTTTTT.

V usage is TRBV2 and J usage is TRBJ1-5; 9 bases are a match to TRBD1. The CDR3 has 16 amino acids. Germline V gene lookup returns CDR1 SNHLY and CDR2 FYNNEI. V lost 5 bases, J lost 4 bases, and 9 bases stayed unmatched. CDR3 in amino acids: CASSPGQGMGNQPQHF. DNA of the CDR3: TGTGCCAGCAGTCCGGGACAGGGTATGGGGAATCAGCCCCAGCATTTT.

V gene TRBV5-1 combines with J gene TRBJ1-3; D unresolved. There are 14 residues in the CDR3. Trimming cost V 4 bases and J 0 bases, with 8 bases left between them. Looked up from germline, CDR1 is SGHRS and CDR2 is YFSETQ. In nucleotides, the CDR3 is TGCGCCAGCAGCGAACAAAGCTCTGGAAACACCATATATTTT. Translating gives CASSEQSSGNTIYF.

V and J are TRBV29-1 and TRBJ1-2; 8 nucleotides agree with TRBD1. The length of the CDR3 is 16 residues. Unmatched junction bases numbered 12, after V lost 6 bases and J lost 0 bases. Germline lookup yields CDR1 SQVTM and CDR2 ANQGSEA. CDR3 in amino acids: CSVDPGGRRSNYGYTF. The CDR3 nucleotides read TGCAGCGTGGACCCAGGGGGCAGAAGGTCTAACTATGGCTACACCTTC.

This chain connects TRBV3-1 (or the pseudogene TRBV3-2) to TRBJ1-5; 10 bases fit TRBD1. With 2 bases clipped from V and 7 bases from J, the junction kept 5 bases outside the gene matches. Germline-derived CDR1 and CDR2 are LGHDT and YNNKEL (reference sequence). CDR3 length: 15 residues. As DNA, the CDR3 is TGTGCCAGCAGCCAATCTTGGGACAGGGGACAGCCCCAGCATTTT. It encodes CASSQSWDRGQPQHF.

The chain recombines TRBV18 with TRBJ2-1; TRBD1 matches 9 bases. This CDR3 comprises 17 residues. V shed 6 bases, J shed 6 bases, and the junction held 15 bases outside the gene matches. Germline V gives CDR1 KGHSH, CDR2 LQKENI. In DNA form, the CDR3 reads TGTGCCAGCTCCGAACTCCCCGGGACAGGGACTTTCAATGAGCAGTTCTTC. Translation gives CASSELPGTGTFNEQFF.

This chain joins TRBV3-1 (or the pseudogene TRBV3-2) and TRBJ1-4; TRBD1 matches at 7 bases. The germline gives CDR1 LGHDT, CDR2 YNNKEL (reference sequence). CDR3 size: 15 residues. The J segment lost 7 bases and the V segment lost 4 bases, leaving 9 bases of the junction unmatched. CDR3 DNA: TGTGCCAGCAGCCCCCGACAGGGAACACGTGAAAAACTGTTTTTT. Translation: CASSPRQGTREKLFF.

V gene TRBV5-1 combines with J gene TRBJ1-1; TRBD1 agrees at 8 bases. The germline V gene encodes CDR1 SGHRS and CDR2 YFSETQ. V was pared by 4 bases and J by 6 bases, with 11 bases of the junction left unmatched. The CDR3 is 15 residues long. CDR3 sequence: CASSLRSQGDAEAFF. In DNA form, the CDR3 reads TGCGCCAGCAGCCTACGCTCACAGGGGGACGCTGAAGCTTTCTTT.

The chain couples TRBV18 to TRBJ1-6, with 9 bases matching TRBD1. CDR3 length equals 18 residues. CDR1 is KGHSH and CDR2 is LQKENI in the germline V gene. Losses at the gene ends were 1 base for V and 5 bases for J; bases not matched to a gene: 9. DNA for the CDR3: TGTGCCAGCTCACCACGGGGACAGGGCCGTGTCGATAATTCACCCCTCCACTTT. It is translated as CASSPRGQGRVDNSPLHF.

This rearrangement joins TRBV6-5 to TRBJ2-5; TRBD2 aligns across 7 bases. The V segment lost 6 bases and the J segment 5 bases; nucleotides outside the gene matches: 9. This CDR3 is 14 amino acids long. Looked up from germline, CDR1 is MNHEY and CDR2 is SVGAGI. CDR3 DNA sequence: TGTGCCAGCAGCTCTAGCGGTAGAGGGGAGACCCAGTACTTC. Translating it yields CASSSSGRGETQYF.

The chain is built from TRBV19 and TRBJ1-4; no firm D call. Germline V gives CDR1 LNHDA, CDR2 SQIVND (reference sequence). The CDR3 runs 15 residues. The V gene lost 5 bases and the J gene lost 8 bases, with 18 bases spanning the gap. CDR3: CASSPRRPGLEKLFF. The CDR3 DNA follows: TGTGCCAGTAGTCCCCGGAGGCCGGGTCTAGAAAAACTGTTTTTT.

The V and J genes are TRBV5-6 and TRBJ1-1; TRBD1 aligns across 8 bases. The CDR3 is 15 amino acids. The V gene's germline CDR1 is SGHDT and CDR2 YYEEEE. J was trimmed by 4 bases and V by 1 base; bases with no gene match: 6. CDR3 loop: CASSLLGQAFTEAFF. CDR3 DNA: TGTGCCAGCAGCTTGTTGGGACAGGCGTTCACTGAAGCTTTCTTT.

The genes are TRBV5-1 and TRBJ1-4; perhaps TRBD1 as D (5 bases). Trimming cost V 4 bases and J 4 bases, with 14 bases left between them. The CDR3 is 15 residues long. Germline CDR1 is SGHRS and CDR2 is YFSETQ. CDR3 protein: CASSQFRTNNEKLFF. In DNA form, the CDR3 reads TGCGCCAGCAGCCAATTCCGGACAAATAATGAAAAACTGTTTTTT.

The chain employs TRBV9 and TRBJ1-2, with a tentative D call TRBD1 (6 bases). Germline V CDR1 and CDR2: SGDLS, YYNGEE. V lost 0 bases to trimming and J lost 2 bases, with 14 bases between them. This CDR3 region has 16 residues. As DNA, the CDR3 is TGTGCCAGCAGCGTAGCGTCAGGGGCGTCCAACTATGGCTACACCTTC. Protein: CASSVASGASNYGYTF.